The sequence of this TCR beta chain was determined in a study of regulatory T cells in long-lasting Graves disease. Overall study context: By definition, persistent Graves' disease involved antithyroid drugs for over 5 years alongside positive TSH receptor antibodies.

V trimming: 5 bases; J trimming: 0 bases; junction bases outside the gene matches: 15. The CDR3 loop spans 19 amino acids. CDR1 is MNHNS and CDR2 is SASEGT in the germline V gene. Time point in this sample: persistent/refractory GD, antithyroid drugs over 5 years with positive TRAb. PBMC RNA served as the TCR library source. A remark on this clonotype: Its target is unknown.

The study, taken as a whole, reports: Less diverse TCR repertoires were seen in persistent Graves' patients than in newly diagnosed ones. Examination was confined to peripheral blood, excluding thyroid tissue.

CDR3-region Arm-PCR and iRepertoire HTBI primers produced the TCR beta libraries. In the source study's methods: Identified across the samples were over 50 TRBV segments and roughly 14 TRBJ segments. From the multiplex PCR reads, TCRdb called clonotypes with MiXCR, one entry per CDR3 protein. The V and J calls were not made by the authors but by TCRdb's processing. The table includes roughly 470,000 distinct CDR3 sequences, roughly 20% detected once. The sequencing here drew on peripheral blood mononuclear cells (PBMCs), taken when the disease was refractory, from a patient treated with antithyroid drugs. This chain links TRBV6-1 with TRBJ2-7, with 11 bases fitting TRBD1. The receptor comes from a female donor with Graves disease. CDR3 sequence: CASSNPGTGGQRSSYEQYF. The CDR3 nucleotides read TGTGCCAGCAGTAACCCCGGGACAGGGGGACAAAGAAGCTCCTACGAGCAGTACTTC.